The T cell receptor beta chain described here comes from a study of CXCR3-negative and CXCR3-positive naive CD8 T cells (dated by TCRdb to between 2018 and 2021). Describing the broader study: In total, some 150 million TRB reads were obtained, which works out to roughly 1.5 +/- 0.3 million reads per library. Data from 11 donors, pooled across two independent experiments, went into the diversity and physicochemical repertoire analyses. The TRBV-TRBJ cluster analysis covered naive subsets from about 5 donors and memory cells from 3 donors.

Each CD8+ T cell subset was flow-sorted in triplicate, and a few hundred thousand cells per subset were placed directly into RLT lysis buffer. Peripheral blood mononuclear cells were isolated from buffy coats by standard density gradient centrifugation. Total RNA was extracted from sorted cells with an RNeasy Mini Kit. Sequencing was carried out with a NextSeq 550. The Human TCR Profiling Kit (MiLaboratory) was used to prepare UMI-labeled 5' RACE TRB cDNA libraries. cDNA synthesis used the entire amount of extracted RNA, and PCR amplification then used the entire amount of cDNA produced. Libraries were prepared in parallel using an identical number of PCR cycles. Per the source publication's procedure: About 54,000 +/- 9,700 unique UMI-labeled TRB cDNA molecules per library were extracted with MIGEC and MiXCR, with at least two reads per UMI required. On average, roughly 40,000 +/- 10,000 functional in-frame TRB CDR3 nucleotide clonotypes lacking stop codons were found per library. After downsampling to 5000 UMI-labeled TRB molecules per sample, diversity metrics, including normalized Shannon-Wiener and Chao1, were computed in VDJtools. Clonotype-size-weighted physicochemical properties of the central five CDR3 residues (interaction energy, strength, volume and Kidera factor 4) were computed in VDJtools. TCRdb reprocessed the sequencing reads and holds a single record per CDR3 protein sequence, with no DNA. None of the V and J calls come from the authors' own analysis; TCRdb made them. In this sample's table one finds over 35,000 distinct CDR3 sequences. The top ten clones comprise roughly 14% of the sample.

Spanning cysteine to phenylalanine, the CDR3 consists of 14 amino acids. No DNA was logged. Reading the germline V gene gives CDR1 MDHEN and CDR2 SYDVKM. Here is what the overall study found, with its caveats: Because surface CD5, which is linked to self-reactivity in mice, was comparable between the naive subsets, TCR interaction strength was also inferred from the physicochemical properties of TRB CDR3s. Similar TRBV-TRBJ usage was shown by naive CXCR3-negative and CXCR3-positive cells from the same donor, whereas distinct patterns were shown by memory cells. Freshly isolated PBMCs were used for most assays because CXCR3 expression went down partially after cryopreservation. Both naive subsets had comparably high repertoire diversity, while memory CD8+ T cells had much lower repertoire diversity.

Notes on this clonotype: The clone's antigen remains unknown.

The origin of this receptor is a human donor in good health. Some clones in this sample may be carry-over from other donors' samples. The rearranged chain carries TRBV28 and TRBJ2-5. Sequences were obtained from memory CD8+ T cells from blood. The cell subset or site label corresponds to: conventional CD8+ memory T cells (TMEM), sorted as controls. The CDR3 sequence is CASSPISDQETQYF. The reference TRBV28 and TRBJ2-5 proteins fill in what lies around the CDR3, so the full variable domain reads DVKVTQSSRYLVKRTGEKVFLECVQDMDHENMFWYRQDPGLGLRLIYFSYDVKMKEKGDIPEGYSVSREKKERFSLILESASTNQTSMYLCASSPISDQETQYFGPGTRLLVL.